The clone carrying this T cell receptor (beta chain) has only one observation. The data derive from a study of cytomegalovirus exposure and HLA in healthy donors. The PCR had 60 Vbeta and 13 Jbeta primers. The repertoire was sequenced with immunoSEQ multiplex PCR; TCRdb's copy has only in-frame clones and lacks some. The sample yields under 150,000 clones, roughly four fifths seen once. The clonotype comes from a male donor in good health and CMV-seropositive. Sequencing used PBMCs.

DNA of the CDR3: TGTGCCAGCAGCTATGGAACAGCCTACGAGCAGTACTTC. This codes for CASSYGTAYEQYF. V and J are TRBV7-9 and TRBJ2-7; D ambiguous. Between the trimmed V and J ends, which lost 4 bases and 2 bases, there was a span of 9 bases. The length of the CDR3 is 13 residues. The germline V gene encodes CDR1 SEHNR and CDR2 FQNEAQ (reference sequence).